The 5 T cell receptor beta chains reported below all come from one sample, sequenced in a study of blood T cell repertoires in COVID-19 (dated by TCRdb to the early 2020s). The library was made by the immunoSEQ multiplex PCR assay. Imported from immuneACCESS, the table was reduced by TCRdb to in-frame sequences with V and J called. These copies leave out some clones; in studies compared against another copy, an unresolved V gene accounts for under half, and the cause of the remainder is not known. Present in this sample are about 210,000 clones, about 83% of which were seen just once. The top ten hold about 6.2% of the sample. The sample was peripheral blood. All receptors come from a man aged 55 to 70 who had recovered from COVID-19.

The V call is TRBV5-4, the J call TRBJ1-5; 9 nucleotides match TRBD1. The CDR3 sequence is 16 residues long. Germline V gene lookup returns CDR1 SGHNT and CDR2 YYREEE (reference sequence). V lost 3 bases, J lost 5 bases, and 9 bases stayed unmatched. The CDR3 spells CASSYGSGQGYQPQHF. The DNA for the CDR3 is TGTGCCAGCAGCTACGGGTCGGGACAGGGCTATCAGCCCCAGCATTTT.

The chain employs TRBV27 and TRBJ2-1, with TRBD1 matching 8 bases. This CDR3 is 18 amino acids long. V lost 5 bases, J lost 2 bases, and 14 bases stayed unmatched. Germline V gene sequence: CDR1 MNHEY, CDR2 SMNVEV (reference sequence). CDR3 coding DNA: TGTGCCAGCAGTCTGGACCCCGGCAGGGGGCCGCCCTACAATGAGCAGTTCTTC. Translating gives CASSLDPGRGPPYNEQFF.

The chain uses TRBV6-1 and TRBJ1-3; no reliable D call. CDR3 length: 14 residues. The germline V gene has CDR1 MNHNS and CDR2 SASEGT. Deletions cut 2 bases from V and 5 bases from J, with 10 bases between. The DNA for the CDR3 is TGTGCCAGCAGTGAATTAGACAATCGAAACACCATATATTTT. As protein: CASSELDNRNTIYF.

In this sample, this clone turned up once. The chain employs TRBV21-1 and TRBJ2-7; TRBD2 reflects the table's D call only, with no check against the DNA. TRBV21-1 constitutes a pseudogene. The CDR3 runs 14 residues. The CDR3 region has the DNA TGTGCCAGCAGTCTGGGGACTAGCGTCTACGAGCAGTACTTC. Translation gives CASSLGTSVYEQYF.

This chain connects TRBV3-1 (or the pseudogene TRBV3-2) to TRBJ1-3; D is ambiguous. The germline gives CDR1 LGHDT, CDR2 YNNKEL (reference sequence). The CDR3 runs to 16 residues. V gave up 1 base and J gave up 8 bases, with 18 bases separating them. The CDR3 sequence: CASSQGYPNRGDTIYF. The CDR3 nucleotides are TGTGCCAGCAGCCAAGGATACCCGAATCGCGGCGACACCATATATTTT.